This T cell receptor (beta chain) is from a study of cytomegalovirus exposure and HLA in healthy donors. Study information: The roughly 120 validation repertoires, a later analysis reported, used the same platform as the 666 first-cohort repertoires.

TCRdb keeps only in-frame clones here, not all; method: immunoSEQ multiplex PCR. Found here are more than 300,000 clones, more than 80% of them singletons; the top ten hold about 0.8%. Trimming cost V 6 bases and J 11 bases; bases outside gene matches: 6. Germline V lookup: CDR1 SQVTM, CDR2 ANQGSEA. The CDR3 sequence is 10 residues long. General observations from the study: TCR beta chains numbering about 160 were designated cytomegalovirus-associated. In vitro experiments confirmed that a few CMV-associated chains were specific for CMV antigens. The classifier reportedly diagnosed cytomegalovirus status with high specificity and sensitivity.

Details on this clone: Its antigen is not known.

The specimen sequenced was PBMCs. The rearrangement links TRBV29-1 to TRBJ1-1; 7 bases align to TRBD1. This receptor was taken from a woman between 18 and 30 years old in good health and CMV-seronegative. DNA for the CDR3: TGCAGCGTCGACAGGGTGGAGGCTTTCTTT. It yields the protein CSVDRVEAFF.